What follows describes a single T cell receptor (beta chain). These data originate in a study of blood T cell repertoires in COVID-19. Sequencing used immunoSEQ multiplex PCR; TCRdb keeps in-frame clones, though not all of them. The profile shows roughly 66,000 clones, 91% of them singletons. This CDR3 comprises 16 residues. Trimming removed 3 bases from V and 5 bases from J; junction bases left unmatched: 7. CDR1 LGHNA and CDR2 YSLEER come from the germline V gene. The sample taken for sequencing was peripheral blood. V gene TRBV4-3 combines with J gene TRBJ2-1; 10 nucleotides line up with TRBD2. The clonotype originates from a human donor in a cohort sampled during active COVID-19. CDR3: CASSQALAGNNNEQFF. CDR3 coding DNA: TGCGCCAGCAGCCAGGCACTAGCGGGAAACAACAATGAGCAGTTCTTC.